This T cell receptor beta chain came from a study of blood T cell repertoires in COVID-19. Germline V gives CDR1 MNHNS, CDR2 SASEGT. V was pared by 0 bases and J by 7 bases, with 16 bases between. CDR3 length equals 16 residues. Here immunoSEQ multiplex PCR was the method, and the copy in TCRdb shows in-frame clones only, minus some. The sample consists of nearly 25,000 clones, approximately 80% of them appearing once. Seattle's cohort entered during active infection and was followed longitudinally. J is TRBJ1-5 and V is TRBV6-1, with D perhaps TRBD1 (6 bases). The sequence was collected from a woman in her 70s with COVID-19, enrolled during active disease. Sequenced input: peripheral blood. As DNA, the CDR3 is TGTGCCAGCAGTGAAGCGCGACAGGCAAGAGGGCAGCCCCAGCATTTT. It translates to CASSEARQARGQPQHF.